The rows below give T cell receptor beta chains drawn from one sample of a study of PD-L1 blockade in urothelial cancer. The method was immunoSEQ multiplex PCR; TCRdb's version includes in-frame clones alone and lacks a portion of them. The sample has approximately 110,000 clones, approximately 85% seen once. The sequences come from PBMCs, collected around atezolizumab (anti-PD-L1) treatment. The receptors stem from a middle-aged man with urothelial cancer. CDR3s include the opening cysteine and the closing phenylalanine or tryptophan. A D gene is named only where the DNA matches it firmly. Clone size, where shown, is once, few, many, or a class for clones that have expanded.

clone size	J gene	V gene	D gene	CDR3 DNA	CDR3 protein
.	TRBJ2-2	TRBV6-6	TRBD1	TGTGCCAGCAGATACCGGGACAGTCAGAACACCGGGGAGCTGTTTTTT	CASRYRDSQNTGELFF
.	TRBJ2-2	TRBV18	TRBD2	TGTGCCAGCTCACCAAATAGCGGGAGCGCCGGGGAGCTGTTTTTT	CASSPNSGSAGELFF
once	TRBJ2-6	TRBV19	TRBD1	TGTGCCAGTAGTACAGGACAGGGAGGTAGCTCTGGGGCCAACGTCCTGACTTTC	CASSTGQGGSSGANVLTF
.	TRBJ2-5	TRBV7-9	TRBD2	TGTGCCAGCAGCACGAGCGGGAATCCCCAAGAGACCCAGTACTTC	CASSTSGNPQETQYF
.	TRBJ2-5	TRBV5-4	.	TGTGCCAGCAGCCCACCAGGTCAGGGAAACGGAGAGACCCAGTACTTC	CASSPPGQGNGETQYF
.	TRBJ2-3	TRBV9	.	TGTGCCAGCAGCGCCCAAGGACAGCCCTTAAGCACAGATACGCAGTATTTT	CASSAQGQPLSTDTQYF
.	TRBJ2-5	TRBV6-6	.	TGTGCCAGCAGTTACGGTCCAGTGACGGGTAGCGAGACCCAGTACTTC	CASSYGPVTGSETQYF
.	TRBJ2-1	TRBV6-1	TRBD2	TGTGCCAGCAGGAGAGGGCGGACTAGTGTCGGGGAGCAGTTCTTC	CASRRGRTSVGEQFF
.	TRBJ2-7	TRBV30	TRBD2	TGTGCCTGGAGTGTAGGGAGCGGGAGCATTAACGAGCAGTACTTC	CAWSVGSGSINEQYF
.	TRBJ2-1	TRBV5-1	.	TGCGCCAGCAGCGCGGGACTCTACAATGAGCAGTTCTTC	CASSAGLYNEQFF
.	TRBJ2-4	TRBV28	.	TGTGCCAGCACCGACGGACAGGGAGGGAACATTCAGTACTTC	CASTDGQGGNIQYF
.	TRBJ1-2	TRBV5-4	TRBD1	TGTGCCAGCAGCTCACAGGGGCAGGACTATGGCTACACCTTC	CASSSQGQDYGYTF
.	TRBJ2-3	TRBV12-5	TRBD2	TGTGCTAGTGCTGGCGGGGGGGATACGCAGTATTTT	CASAGGGDTQYF
.	TRBJ1-3	TRBV28	.	TGTGCCAGCAGACTACTACCGGGAACCAGCTCTGGAAACACCATATATTTT	CASRLLPGTSSGNTIYF
.	TRBJ2-5	TRBV19	.	TGTGCCAGTAGCAGCGTGACGGGAGTTCGAGAGACCCAGTACTTC	CASSSVTGVRETQYF
.	TRBJ2-1	TRBV10-1	.	TGCGCCAGCTTTGAGCGGGATGAGCAGTTCTTC	CASFERDEQFF
.	TRBJ2-7	TRBV27	TRBD2	TGTGCCAGCAGTTTAAAAGGGACTACCCCCAGCTCCTACGAGCAGTACTTC	CASSLKGTTPSSYEQYF
.	TRBJ1-4	TRBV9	TRBD1	TGTGCCAGCAGCCCAGAGAGACAGGGTGGGGGGAAACTGTTTTTT	CASSPERQGGGKLFF
many	TRBJ2-7	TRBV7-9	TRBD1	TGTGCCAGCAGCTTAGTTTTGACAGGGGGATCCTACGAGCAGTACTTC	CASSLVLTGGSYEQYF
.	TRBJ1-4	TRBV10-2	TRBD1	TGCGCCAGCAGAGCAGGGGGGAAGGGGGAAAAACTGTTTTTT	CASRAGGKGEKLFF
.	TRBJ2-7	TRBV2	.	TGTGCCAGCAGTTCCTCCTTGCGCCCTCACGAGCAGTACTTC	CASSSSLRPHEQYF
.	TRBJ2-2	TRBV10-2	TRBD2	TGCGCCAGCACCATAGCGGGAGCATCCGGGGAGCTGTTTTTT	CASTIAGASGELFF
.	TRBJ2-2	TRBV2	.	TGTGCCAGCAGTGAGCTGAGTACCGGGGAGCTGTTTTTT	CASSELSTGELFF
.	TRBJ1-5	TRBV28	.	TGTGCCAGCAGCTCGAGTACCGGGACATATAGCAATCAGCCCCAGCATTTT	CASSSSTGTYSNQPQHF
.	TRBJ2-1	TRBV11-2	TRBD2	TGTGCCAGCAACGTCCGCGGGGGTCCGGCCAATGAGCAGTTCTTC	CASNVRGGPANEQFF
.	TRBJ2-5	TRBV19	TRBD1	TGTGCCAGTAGTCAATGGGGACAGGGCCAAGAGACCCAGTACTTC	CASSQWGQGQETQYF
.	TRBJ1-5	TRBV4-1	.	TGCGCCAGCAGCCAAGGAACCCCCGGAGCCCAGCCCCAGCATTTT	CASSQGTPGAQPQHF
.	TRBJ1-6	TRBV27	.	TGTGCCAGCGGGCGGACAGTGTATAATTCACCCCTCCACTTT	CASGRTVYNSPLHF
.	TRBJ2-7	TRBV7-2	TRBD1	TGTGCCAGCACCCGAGGGGTGGGGGACAGCTACGAGCAGTACTTC	CASTRGVGDSYEQYF
.	TRBJ2-7	TRBV4-1	.	TGCGCCAGCAGCCAAAATCCGGGACTGACTTACGAGCAGTACTTC	CASSQNPGLTYEQYF
.	TRBJ2-2	TRBV7-8	.	TGTGCCAGCAGCCTACAGGGTAGAAAGGCCGGGGAGCTGTTTTTT	CASSLQGRKAGELFF
few	TRBJ2-3	TRBV30	.	TGTGCCTGGAGAGGGACACTTAGCACAGATACGCAGTATTTT	CAWRGTLSTDTQYF
.	TRBJ1-5	TRBV25-1	.	TGTGCCACTGTAGTAAGCAATCAGCCCCAGCATTTT	CATVVSNQPQHF
.	TRBJ2-3	TRBV19	.	TGTGCCAGCGGGGGATCAGATACGCAGTATTTT	CASGGSDTQYF
.	TRBJ2-1	TRBV4-1	TRBD1	TGCGCCAGCAGCTCTACAGGGGGCTCCTACAATGAGCAGTTCTTC	CASSSTGGSYNEQFF
.	TRBJ2-7	TRBV2	TRBD2	TGTGCCAGCAGGGATGCGCTAGCGGGAGGGTTCCACGAGCAGTACTTC	CASRDALAGGFHEQYF
.	TRBJ1-4	TRBV7-8	.	TGTGCCAGCAGCTTATTCGCAGAAGGAGCAACTAATGAAAAACTGTTTTTT	CASSLFAEGATNEKLFF
.	TRBJ2-5	TRBV5-6	.	TGTGCCAGCAGCCTAGTGGAGACCCAGTACTTC	CASSLVETQYF